This T cell receptor (beta chain) was retrieved from a study of T-cell memory formation after mild COVID-19. Germline CDR1 is LNHDA and CDR2 is SQIVND (reference sequence). This CDR3 comprises 15 residues. Trimming stripped 3 bases from V and 5 bases from J, with 16 bases between. TCRalpha and TCRbeta libraries used 5'RACE with constant-segment primers and UMIs. TCRdb re-derived calls from the 5' RACE reads in MiXCR, one entry per CDR3 protein. The sample holds roughly 480,000 distinct CDR3 sequences; about 23% are singletons and the top ten take under 15%. This receptor was taken from an adult woman who had mild COVID-19 (a few samples of this study predate the infection). Cell type and time point are not known. The chain links TRBV19 to TRBJ2-5; D tentatively reads TRBD1 or TRBD2 (5 bases each). Sequenced: PBMCs or a T cell subset sorted from them (not recorded which). The CDR3 DNA follows: TGTGCCAGTAGTATTTTGTCGGGGCGCGGGGAGACCCAGTACTTC. It codes for CASSILSGRGETQYF.